The clone carrying this T cell receptor beta chain appeared a few times. Its antigen is currently unknown. Using immunoSEQ multiplex PCR, the repertoire was profiled, and TCRdb retains in-frame clones only, with some absent. The table shows 150,000 to 200,000 clones, with around 85% occurring only once. These data are taken from a study of lymphopenia after photon versus proton radiotherapy. Study-wide results and limits: Authors raise, but do not show, better survival with proton therapy.

In germline, CDR1 is MGHRA, CDR2 YSYEKL. The CDR3 loop spans 17 amino acids. J gave up 2 bases and V 3 bases, and 10 bases lay outside the gene matches. The chain is built from TRBV4-1 and TRBJ1-5; 7 positions match TRBD1. This receptor was identified in a man between 50 and 59 years old with gastric cancer. Sequenced here: peripheral blood, sampled from a patient treated with photon-based radiotherapy. The CDR3 nucleotides are TGCGCCAGCAGCCAGGCCGAGACAGGGAGTGGCAATCAGCCCCAGCATTTT. The encoded protein is CASSQAETGSGNQPQHF.